This TCR beta chain originates from a study of blood T cell repertoires in COVID-19. Overall study: Samples of COVID-19 (acute and convalescent) were obtained from the United States, Italy and Spain. T cells, B-cell-depleted T cells, or PBMCs provided the cDNA or gDNA that served as material.

How the authors handled the data: It was from reference gene primer amplification that nucleated cell counts were estimated. Measured with immunoSEQ multiplex PCR; TCRdb has only the in-frame clones, and not every one. That table is the source of V, J and clone size, and D and trimming were worked out from the DNA. The repertoire includes 200,000 to 250,000 clones, roughly four fifths of them detected once, and approximately 12% sits in the top ten. V lost 5 bases to trimming and J lost 6 bases; unmatched junction nucleotides: 3. From germline, CDR1 is SGHAT and CDR2 FQNNGV. The CDR3 contains 14 residues.

The TCR originated in a woman between 40 and 55 years old with acute or convalescent COVID-19. This sequence joins TRBV11-2 and TRBJ2-1, with 11 bases identical to TRBD1. The sequenced material came from peripheral blood. The CDR3 DNA reads TGTGCCAGCAGCACCGGGACAGGGGGCAATGAGCAGTTCTTC. Its translation: CASSTGTGGNEQFF. Full variable domain (missing parts from reference TRBV11-2 and TRBJ2-1): EAGVAQSPRYKIIEKRQSVAFWCNPISGHATLYWYQQILGQGPKLLIQFQNNGVVDDSQLPKDRFSAERLKGVDSTLKIQPAKLEDSAVYLCASSTGTGGNEQFFGPGTRLTVL.